The 9 T cell receptor beta chains below all came from one sample that was sequenced in a study of technical replicates of blood from a handful of donors. Profiled with immunoSEQ multiplex PCR; TCRdb holds only in-frame clones, not every one. This sample yields more than 90,000 clones, of which more than 90% are seen a single time; around 0.22% belongs to the top ten. The specimen was T cells isolated from PBMCs. All receptors come from a human donor in good health.

This clone has only one observation. V and J are TRBV7-2 and TRBJ1-3, with 10 bases matching TRBD1. CDR1 and CDR2 (germline): SGHTA, FQGNSA. V dropped 4 bases and J dropped 2; count of bases not matched to a gene: 5. The CDR3 is 16 amino acids. This CDR3 reads CASSSGGTGAGNTIYF. The CDR3 region has the DNA TGTGCCAGCAGCTCAGGAGGGACAGGGGCTGGAAACACCATATATTTT.

This chain joins TRBV14 and TRBJ1-2; D unresolved. The CDR3 is 13 amino acids. V was shortened by 3 bases and J by 2 bases, with 7 bases between the two germline ends. From germline, CDR1 is SGHDN and CDR2 FVKESK. Written as DNA, the CDR3 is TGTGCCAGCAGCCATAACCTAAACTATGGCTACACCTTC. This codes for CASSHNLNYGYTF.

The chain couples TRBV6-1 to TRBJ1-1; D is uncertain. Trimming cost V 6 bases and J 4 bases, with 12 bases left between them. Germline values: CDR1 MNHNS, CDR2 SASEGT. This CDR3 has 13 residues. The CDR3 sequence: CASSRGESTEAFF. CDR3 bases: TGTGCCAGCAGCCGAGGAGAGAGCACTGAAGCTTTCTTT.

The J gene is TRBJ2-7, the V gene TRBV18; 8 nucleotides align to TRBD1. This CDR3 spans 17 amino acids. Germline CDR1 reads KGHSH; CDR2 reads LQKENI. The V segment lost 2 bases and the J segment 3 bases; nucleotides outside the gene matches: 12. CDR3 DNA: TGTGCCAGCTCACCAGAGCTCGGGACAGGAACGTTCTACGAGCAGTACTTC. Translated: CASSPELGTGTFYEQYF.

The J gene is TRBJ1-6, the V gene TRBV6-5; a possible D gene is TRBD1 (6 bases). Per the germline V gene, CDR1 is MNHEY and CDR2 is SVGAGI. This CDR3 has 14 amino acids. Trimming pared 6 bases from V and 10 bases from J, leaving 16 bases between. CDR3: CASRLQAGVSPLHF. The CDR3 DNA follows: TGTGCCAGCAGGCTACAGGCAGGGGTCTCACCCCTCCACTTT.

J is TRBJ2-1 and V is TRBV28; TRBD2 matches at 8 bases. Germline loops: CDR1 MDHEN, CDR2 SYDVKM. The CDR3 has 15 amino acids. Germline trimming cut 2 bases from V and 8 bases from J; bases unmatched to any gene: 8. The CDR3 sequence: CASSLEAGGGDEQFF. Written as DNA, the CDR3 is TGTGCCAGCAGTTTAGAGGCGGGAGGCGGCGATGAGCAGTTCTTC.

The chain uses TRBV14 and TRBJ2-3, with TRBD2 matching over 12 bases. With 0 bases clipped from V and 5 bases from J, the junction kept 6 bases outside the gene matches. The CDR3 consists of 17 residues. Germline V gene lookup returns CDR1 SGHDN and CDR2 FVKESK. In nucleotides, the CDR3 is TGTGCCAGCAGCCAAGATCTCCTAGCGGGAGGGATAGATACGCAGTATTTT. Protein sequence: CASSQDLLAGGIDTQYF.

The J gene is TRBJ1-2, the V gene TRBV18; D not certain. This CDR3 spans 13 amino acids. V was trimmed by 1 base and J by 6 bases, leaving 9 bases between them. CDR1 is KGHSH and CDR2 is LQKENI in the germline V gene. CDR3 nucleotide sequence: TGTGCCAGCTCACCACGGGAGGTCGATGGCTACACCTTC. It is translated as CASSPREVDGYTF.

This clone appeared a single time. The gene calls are TRBV27 and TRBJ2-5, with a weak D call TRBD1 (5 bases). The ends were cut back, 9 bases at V and 0 bases at J, with 11 bases in the middle. From germline, CDR1 is MNHEY and CDR2 SMNVEV (reference sequence). CDR3 size: 13 residues. CDR3 nucleotide sequence: TGTGCCAGTGGACAAACGTACCAAGAGACCCAGTACTTC. It encodes CASGQTYQETQYF.